The sample holds many counts of the clone carrying this TCR beta chain. Its target is unknown. Read sequence stops 3 residues before the CDR3 end, and the germline J gene provides the missing end. The entry originates in a study of T cell clonality in common variable immunodeficiency. General study findings and limits: TCRbeta clonality was increased in CVID versus healthy controls. Compared with controls, CVID subjects had fewer shared TCRbeta clones.

CDR1 is MNHNS, CDR2 SASEGT, per germline. With V trimmed by 4 bases and J by 0 bases, 3 bases remained unmatched. This CDR3 is 14 amino acids long. Generated by immunoSEQ multiplex PCR, the TCRdb table keeps only in-frame clones and is missing some. In total the sample includes 80,000 or so clones, none of them seen once. The origin of this receptor is a person aged 18 to 75 in good health. The chain combines TRBV6-1 with TRBJ2-7; 7 bases fit TRBD2. Sequencing was performed on peripheral blood mononuclear cells. CDR3 protein: CASSARDYSYEQYF. The sequenced CDR3 bases are TGTGCCAGCAGTGCCCGGGACTACTCCTACGAG.